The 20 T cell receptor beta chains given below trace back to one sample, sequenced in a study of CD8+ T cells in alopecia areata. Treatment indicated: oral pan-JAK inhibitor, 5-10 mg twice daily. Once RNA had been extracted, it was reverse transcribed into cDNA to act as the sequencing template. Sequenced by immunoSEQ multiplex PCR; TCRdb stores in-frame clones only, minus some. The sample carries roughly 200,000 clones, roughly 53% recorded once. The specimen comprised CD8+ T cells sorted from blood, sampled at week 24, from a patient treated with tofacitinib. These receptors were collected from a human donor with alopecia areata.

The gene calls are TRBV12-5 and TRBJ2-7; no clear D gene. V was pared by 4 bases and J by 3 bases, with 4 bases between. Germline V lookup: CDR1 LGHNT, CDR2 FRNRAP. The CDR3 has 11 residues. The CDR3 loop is CASGSNYEQYF. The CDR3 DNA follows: TGTGCTAGTGGTTCCAACTACGAGCAGTACTTC. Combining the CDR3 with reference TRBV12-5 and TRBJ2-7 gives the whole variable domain DARVTQTPRHKVTEMGQEVTMRCQPILGHNTVFWYRQTMMQGLELLAYFRNRAPLDDSGMPKDRFSAEMPDATLATLKIQPSEPRDSAVYFCASGSNYEQYFGPGTRLTVT.

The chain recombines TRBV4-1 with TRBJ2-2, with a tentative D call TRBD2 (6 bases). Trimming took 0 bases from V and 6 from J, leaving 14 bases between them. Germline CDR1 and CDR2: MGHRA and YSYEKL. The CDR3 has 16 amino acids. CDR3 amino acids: CASSQEGEGTAGELFF. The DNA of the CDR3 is TGCGCCAGCAGCCAAGAGGGAGAAGGGACTGCCGGGGAGCTGTTTTTT.

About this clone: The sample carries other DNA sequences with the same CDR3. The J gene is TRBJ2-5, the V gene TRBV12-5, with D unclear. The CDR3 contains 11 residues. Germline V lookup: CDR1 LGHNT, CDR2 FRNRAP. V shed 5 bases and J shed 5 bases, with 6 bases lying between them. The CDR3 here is CASGGRETQYF. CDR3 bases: TGTGCTAGTGGTGGACGGGAGACCCAGTACTTC.

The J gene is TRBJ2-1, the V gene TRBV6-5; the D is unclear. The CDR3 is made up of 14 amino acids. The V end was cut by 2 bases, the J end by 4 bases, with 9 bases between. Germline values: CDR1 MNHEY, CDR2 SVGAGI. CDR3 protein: CASSYQDKYNEQFF. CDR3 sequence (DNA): TGTGCCAGCAGTTACCAAGACAAATACAATGAGCAGTTCTTC.

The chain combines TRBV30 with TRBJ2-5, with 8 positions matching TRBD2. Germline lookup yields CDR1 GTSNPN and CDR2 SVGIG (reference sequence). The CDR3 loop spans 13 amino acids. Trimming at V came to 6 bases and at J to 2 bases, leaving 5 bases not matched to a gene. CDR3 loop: CACGGGRQETQYF. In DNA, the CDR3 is TGTGCCTGCGGGGGGGGACGTCAAGAGACCCAGTACTTC.

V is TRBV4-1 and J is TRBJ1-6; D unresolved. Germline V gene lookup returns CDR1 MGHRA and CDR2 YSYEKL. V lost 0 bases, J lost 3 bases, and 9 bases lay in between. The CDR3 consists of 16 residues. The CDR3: CASSQERGIYNSPLHF. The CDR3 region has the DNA TGCGCCAGCAGCCAAGAACGCGGGATCTATAATTCACCCCTCCACTTT.

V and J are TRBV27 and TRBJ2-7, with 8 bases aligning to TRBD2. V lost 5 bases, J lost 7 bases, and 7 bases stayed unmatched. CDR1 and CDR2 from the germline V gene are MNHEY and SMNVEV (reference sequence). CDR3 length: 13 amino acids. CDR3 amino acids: CASSRGGAREQYF. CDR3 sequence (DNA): TGTGCCAGCAGTCGGGGGGGGGCTCGGGAGCAGTACTTC.

CDR3 protein: CASSFAGETQYF. Here the CDR3 DNA reads TGTGCCAGCAGCTTCGCGGGAGAGACCCAGTACTTC. The gene calls are TRBV7-8 and TRBJ2-5, with a weak D call TRBD2 (5 bases). The CDR3 consists of 12 residues. CDR1 and CDR2 from the germline V gene are SGHVS and FQNEAQ. The V and J ends lost 3 bases and 4 bases respectively, with 6 bases between them. Filled out from reference TRBV7-8 and TRBJ2-5, the complete variable domain reads GAGVSQSPRYKVAKRGQDVALRCDPISGHVSLFWYQQALGQGPEFLTYFQNEAQLDKSGLPSDRFFAERPEGSVSTLKIQRTQQEDSAVYLCASSFAGETQYFGPGTRLLVL.

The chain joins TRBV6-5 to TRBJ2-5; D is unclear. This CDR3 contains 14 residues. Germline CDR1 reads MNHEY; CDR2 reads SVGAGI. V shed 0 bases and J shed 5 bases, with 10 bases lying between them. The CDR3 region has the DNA TGTGCCAGCAGTTACTCGGGAATGTCGGAGACCCAGTACTTC. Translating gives CASSYSGMSETQYF.

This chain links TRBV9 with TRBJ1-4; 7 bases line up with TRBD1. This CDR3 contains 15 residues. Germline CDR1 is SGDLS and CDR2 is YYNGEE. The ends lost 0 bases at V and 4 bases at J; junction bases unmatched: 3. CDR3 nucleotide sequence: TGTGCCAGCAGCGTAGGGGACAGCGGTAATGAAAAACTGTTTTTT. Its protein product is CASSVGDSGNEKLFF.

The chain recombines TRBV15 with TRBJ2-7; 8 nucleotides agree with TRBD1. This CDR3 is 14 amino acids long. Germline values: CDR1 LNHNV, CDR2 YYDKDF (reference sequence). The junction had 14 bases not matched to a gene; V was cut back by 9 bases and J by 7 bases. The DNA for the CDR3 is TGTGCCACAAGAGACAGGGGACTTCCTGATGAGCAGTACTTC. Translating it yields CATRDRGLPDEQYF.

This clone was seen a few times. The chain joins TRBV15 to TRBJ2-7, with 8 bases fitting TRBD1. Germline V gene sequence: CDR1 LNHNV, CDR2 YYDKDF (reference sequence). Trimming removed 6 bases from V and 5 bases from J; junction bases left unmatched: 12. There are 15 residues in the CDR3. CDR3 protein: CATSYTQGVRDEQYF. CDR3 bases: TGTGCCACCAGTTATACACAGGGGGTAAGGGACGAGCAGTACTTC.

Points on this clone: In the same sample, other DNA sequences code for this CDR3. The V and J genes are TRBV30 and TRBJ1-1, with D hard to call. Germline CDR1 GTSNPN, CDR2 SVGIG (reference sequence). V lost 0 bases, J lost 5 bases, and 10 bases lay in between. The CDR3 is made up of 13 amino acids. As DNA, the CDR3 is TGTGCCTGGAGTGTACTGGTGGGAACTGAAGCTTTCTTT. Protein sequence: CAWSVLVGTEAFF.

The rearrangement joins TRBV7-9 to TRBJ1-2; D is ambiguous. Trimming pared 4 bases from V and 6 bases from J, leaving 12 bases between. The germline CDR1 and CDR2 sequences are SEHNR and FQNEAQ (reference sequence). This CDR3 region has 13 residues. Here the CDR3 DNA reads TGTGCCAGCAGCTCGGAGGGCGATCATGGCTACACCTTC. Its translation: CASSSEGDHGYTF.

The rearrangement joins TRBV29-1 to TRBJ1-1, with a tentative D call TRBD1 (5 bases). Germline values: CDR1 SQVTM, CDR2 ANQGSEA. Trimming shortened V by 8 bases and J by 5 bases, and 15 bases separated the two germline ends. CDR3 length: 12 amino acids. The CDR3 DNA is TGCAGCTTTATCTCAGGGAAAACTGAAGCTTTCTTT. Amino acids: CSFISGKTEAFF.

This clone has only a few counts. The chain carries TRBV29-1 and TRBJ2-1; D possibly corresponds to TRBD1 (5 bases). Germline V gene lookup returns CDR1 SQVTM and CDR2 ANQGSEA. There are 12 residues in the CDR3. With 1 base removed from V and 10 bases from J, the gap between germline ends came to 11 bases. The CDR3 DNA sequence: TGCAGCGTTGAAGGGCCCCAGGGAGAGCAGTTCTTC. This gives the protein CSVEGPQGEQFF.

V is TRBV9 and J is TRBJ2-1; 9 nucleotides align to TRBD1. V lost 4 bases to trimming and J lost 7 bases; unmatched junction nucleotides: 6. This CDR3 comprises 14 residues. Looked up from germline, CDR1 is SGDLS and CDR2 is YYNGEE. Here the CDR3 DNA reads TGTGCCAGCAGCATTGGACAGGGGAGAAATGAGCAGTTCTTC. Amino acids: CASSIGQGRNEQFF.

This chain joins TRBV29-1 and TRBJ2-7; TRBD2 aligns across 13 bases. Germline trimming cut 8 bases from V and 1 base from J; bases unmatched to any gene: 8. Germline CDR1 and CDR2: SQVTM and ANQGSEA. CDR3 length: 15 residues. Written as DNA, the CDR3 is TGCAGCATAGGGACTAGCGGGGATGGGTCCTACGAGCAGTACTTC. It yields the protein CSIGTSGDGSYEQYF.

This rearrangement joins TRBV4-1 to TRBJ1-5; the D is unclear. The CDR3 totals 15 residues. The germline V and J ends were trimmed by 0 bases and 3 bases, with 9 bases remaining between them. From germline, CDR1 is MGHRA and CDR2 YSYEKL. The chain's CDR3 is CASSQDLRPNQPQHF. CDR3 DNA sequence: TGCGCCAGCAGCCAAGATCTTCGGCCCAATCAGCCCCAGCATTTT.

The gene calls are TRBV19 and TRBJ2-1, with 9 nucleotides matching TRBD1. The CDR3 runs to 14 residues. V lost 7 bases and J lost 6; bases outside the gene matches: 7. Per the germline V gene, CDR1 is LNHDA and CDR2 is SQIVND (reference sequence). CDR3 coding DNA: TGTGCCAGTAACGATGGGACAGGGAGCAATGAGCAGTTCTTC. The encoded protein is CASNDGTGSNEQFF.